This T cell receptor (beta chain) appears in the sequencing data of a study of blood T cell repertoires in COVID-19. The CDR3 covers 20 residues. Losses at the gene ends were 0 bases for V and 0 bases for J; bases not matched to a gene: 14. Germline V gene data show CDR1 as MNHEY and CDR2 as SVGEGT. In Seattle, patients joined the study during active infection and were tracked longitudinally. Original methodology: Estimated nucleated cell counts came from reference gene primer amplification. The repertoire was sequenced with immunoSEQ multiplex PCR; TCRdb's copy has only in-frame clones and lacks some. V and J calls and clone size are as listed in that table; D and trimming were resolved from the DNA. The table has 300,000 to 400,000 clones, roughly 89% seen once.

Specimen: peripheral blood. The chain employs TRBV6-2 or TRBV6-3 and TRBJ2-3; TRBD2 matches at 8 bases. This TCR derives from a man aged 25 to 40 with COVID-19, enrolled during active disease. CDR3 DNA sequence: TGTGCCAGCAGTTACTCGATCGGTTCCTTTAGCGGGACTAGCACAGATACGCAGTATTTT. Translated: CASSYSIGSFSGTSTDTQYF.